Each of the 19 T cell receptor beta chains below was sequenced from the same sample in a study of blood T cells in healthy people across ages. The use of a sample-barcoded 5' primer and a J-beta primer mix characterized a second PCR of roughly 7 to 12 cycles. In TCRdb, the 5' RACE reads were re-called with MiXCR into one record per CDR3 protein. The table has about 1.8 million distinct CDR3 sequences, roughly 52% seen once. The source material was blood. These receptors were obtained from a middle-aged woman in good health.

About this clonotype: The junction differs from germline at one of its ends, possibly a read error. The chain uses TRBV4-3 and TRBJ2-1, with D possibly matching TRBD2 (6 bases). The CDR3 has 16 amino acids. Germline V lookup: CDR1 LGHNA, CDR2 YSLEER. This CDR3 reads CAGSQGTGGSYNEQFF. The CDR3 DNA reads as TGCGCCGGCAGCCAAGGGACCGGGGGATCCTACAATGAGCAGTTCTTC.

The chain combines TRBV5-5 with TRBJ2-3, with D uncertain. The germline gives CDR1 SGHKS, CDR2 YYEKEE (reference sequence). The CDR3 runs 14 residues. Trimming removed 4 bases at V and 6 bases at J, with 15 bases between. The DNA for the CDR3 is TGTGCCAGCAGCCCTGGGTTCCGGTCGGATACGCAGTATTTT. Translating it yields CASSPGFRSDTQYF.

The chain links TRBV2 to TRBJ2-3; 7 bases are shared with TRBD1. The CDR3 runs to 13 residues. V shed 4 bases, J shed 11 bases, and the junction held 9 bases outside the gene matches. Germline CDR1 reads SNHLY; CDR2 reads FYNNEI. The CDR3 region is CASSAGQPVGQYF. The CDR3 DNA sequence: TGTGCCAGCAGTGCGGGACAGCCGGTCGGGCAGTATTTT.

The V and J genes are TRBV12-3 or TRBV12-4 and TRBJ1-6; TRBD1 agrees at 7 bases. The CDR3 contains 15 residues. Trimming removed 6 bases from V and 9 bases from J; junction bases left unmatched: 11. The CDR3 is CASSNRQGSSSPLHF. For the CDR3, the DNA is TGTGCCAGCAGCAACCGACAGGGTAGTAGTTCACCCCTCCACTTT.

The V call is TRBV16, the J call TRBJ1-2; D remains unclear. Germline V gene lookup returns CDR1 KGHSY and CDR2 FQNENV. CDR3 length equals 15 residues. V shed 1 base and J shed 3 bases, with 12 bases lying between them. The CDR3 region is CASSQLTHEDYGYTF. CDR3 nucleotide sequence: TGTGCCAGCAGCCAATTAACCCATGAAGACTATGGCTACACCTTC.

Written as DNA, the CDR3 is TGTGCCAGCAGCTGGAGGGACGGATACAATGAGCAGTTCTTC. Its protein is CASSWRDGYNEQFF. The chain joins TRBV5-6 to TRBJ2-1; a weak D match, TRBD2 (6 bases). Germline CDR1 SGHDT, CDR2 YYEEEE. The V end was cut by 3 bases, the J end by 4 bases, with 11 bases between. CDR3 size: 14 residues. The full variable domain, with the rest looked up from reference TRBV5-6 and TRBJ2-1, is DAGVTQSPTHLIKTRGQQVTLRCSPKSGHDTVSWYQQALGQGPQFIFQYYEEEERQRGNFPDRFSGHQFPNYSSELNVNALLLGDSALYLCASSWRDGYNEQFFGPGTRLTVL.

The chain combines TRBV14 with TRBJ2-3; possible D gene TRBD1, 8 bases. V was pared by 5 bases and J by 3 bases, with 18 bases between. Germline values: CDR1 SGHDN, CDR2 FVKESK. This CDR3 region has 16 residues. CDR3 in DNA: TGTGCCAGCAGCTTCTGGACAGGGAGGGGGACAGATACGCAGTATTTT. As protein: CASSFWTGRGTDTQYF.

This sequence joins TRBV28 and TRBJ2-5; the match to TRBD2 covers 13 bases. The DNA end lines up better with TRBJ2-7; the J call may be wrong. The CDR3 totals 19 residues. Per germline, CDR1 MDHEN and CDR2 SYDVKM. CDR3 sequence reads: CASSLSLAGGLTTLYEQYF. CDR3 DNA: TGTGCCAGCAGTTTATCACTAGCGGGGGGGCTTACTACACTCTACGAGCAGTACTTC.

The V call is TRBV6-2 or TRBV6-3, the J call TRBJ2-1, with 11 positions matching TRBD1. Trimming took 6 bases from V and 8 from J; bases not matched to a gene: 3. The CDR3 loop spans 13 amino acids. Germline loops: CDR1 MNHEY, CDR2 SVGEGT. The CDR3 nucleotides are TGTGCCAGCAGGGACAGGGGGCCGGATGAGCAGTTCTTC. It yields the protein CASRDRGPDEQFF.

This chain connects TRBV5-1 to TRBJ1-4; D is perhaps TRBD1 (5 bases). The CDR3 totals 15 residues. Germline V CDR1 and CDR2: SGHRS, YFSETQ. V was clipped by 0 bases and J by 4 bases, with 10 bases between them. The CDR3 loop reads CASSLDGTINEKLFF. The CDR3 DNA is TGCGCCAGCAGCTTGGATGGGACGATTAATGAAAAACTGTTTTTT. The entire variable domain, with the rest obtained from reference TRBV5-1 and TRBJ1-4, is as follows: KAGVTQTPRYLIKTRGQQVTLSCSPISGHRSVSWYQQTPGQGLQFLFEYFSETQRNKGNFPGRFSGRQFSNSRSEMNVSTLELGDSALYLCASSLDGTINEKLFFGSGTQLSVL.

The CDR3 sequence: CASSAWDSGNQPQHF. As DNA, the CDR3 is TGTGCCAGCAGCGCGTGGGACAGTGGCAATCAGCCCCAGCATTTT. This chain connects TRBV9 to TRBJ1-5; TRBD1 aligns across 7 bases. Per germline, CDR1 SGDLS and CDR2 YYNGEE. The CDR3 has 15 amino acids. V trimming: 3 bases; J trimming: 2 bases; junction bases outside the gene matches: 5.

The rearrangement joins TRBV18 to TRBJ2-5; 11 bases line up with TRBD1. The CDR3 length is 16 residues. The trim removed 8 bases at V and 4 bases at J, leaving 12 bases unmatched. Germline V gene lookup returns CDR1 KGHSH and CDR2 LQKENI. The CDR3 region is CASQTPGTGGRETQYF. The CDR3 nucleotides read TGTGCCAGCCAGACGCCCGGGACAGGGGGTCGAGAGACCCAGTACTTC.

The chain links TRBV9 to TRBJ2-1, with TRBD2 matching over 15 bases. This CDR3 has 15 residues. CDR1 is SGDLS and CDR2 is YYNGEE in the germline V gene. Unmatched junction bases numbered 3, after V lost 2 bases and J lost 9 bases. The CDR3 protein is CASSVGLAGGTEQFF. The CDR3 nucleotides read TGTGCCAGCAGCGTCGGACTAGCGGGGGGGACTGAGCAGTTCTTC.

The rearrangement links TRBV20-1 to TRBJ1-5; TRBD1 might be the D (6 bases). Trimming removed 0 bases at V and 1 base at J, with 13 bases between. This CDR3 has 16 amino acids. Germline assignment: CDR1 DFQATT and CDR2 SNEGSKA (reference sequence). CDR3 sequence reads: CSARDPTGISNQPQHF. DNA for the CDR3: TGCAGTGCTAGAGATCCTACAGGGATAAGCAATCAGCCCCAGCATTTT.

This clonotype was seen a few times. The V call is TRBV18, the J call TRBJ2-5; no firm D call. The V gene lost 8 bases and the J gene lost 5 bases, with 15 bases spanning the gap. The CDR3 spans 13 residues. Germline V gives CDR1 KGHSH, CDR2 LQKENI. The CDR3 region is CASARSQLETQYF. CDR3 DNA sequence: TGTGCCAGCGCACGCTCCCAGCTGGAGACCCAGTACTTC.

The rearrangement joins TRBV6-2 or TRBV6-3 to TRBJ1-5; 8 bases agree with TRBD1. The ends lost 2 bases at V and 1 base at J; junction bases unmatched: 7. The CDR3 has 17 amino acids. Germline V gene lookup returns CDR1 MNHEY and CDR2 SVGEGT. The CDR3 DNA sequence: TGTGCCAGCAGTTACATGTTTGACAGGGGAAGCAATCAGCCCCAGCATTTT. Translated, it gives CASSYMFDRGSNQPQHF.

CDR3 nucleotide sequence: TGTGCCAGCAGCCATCTAGGGCAGGGTAATTCACCCCTCCACTTT. It yields the protein CASSHLGQGNSPLHF. This chain uses TRBV4-2 with TRBJ1-6; maybe TRBD1 (5 bases). The germline V gene encodes CDR1 LGHNA and CDR2 YNFKEQ. There are 15 residues in the CDR3. V lost 3 bases and J lost 6, with 12 bases in between.

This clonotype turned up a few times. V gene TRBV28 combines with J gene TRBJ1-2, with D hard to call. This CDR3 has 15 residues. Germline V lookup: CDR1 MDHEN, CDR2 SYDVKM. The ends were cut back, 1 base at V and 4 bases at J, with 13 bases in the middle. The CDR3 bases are TGTGCCAGCAGTTTATCGGGCTGGACCGTCTATGGCTACACCTTC. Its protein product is CASSLSGWTVYGYTF.

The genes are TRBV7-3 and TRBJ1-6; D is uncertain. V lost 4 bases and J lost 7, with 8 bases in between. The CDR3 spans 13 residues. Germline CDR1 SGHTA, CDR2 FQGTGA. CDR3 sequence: CASSSYVNSPLHF. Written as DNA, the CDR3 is TGTGCCAGCAGCTCTTATGTGAATTCACCCCTCCACTTT.